This TCR beta chain was observed in a study of shared clonotypes between healthy human individuals. Study-wide background: Two female and three male donors aged 18 to 49 were enrolled.

Naive-designated CD8 cells lacked CD45RO, were positively enriched for CCR7, and omitted terminally differentiated effector memory CD45RA+ cells. CDR3 length: 12 amino acids. V gave up 1 base and J gave up 3 bases, with 4 bases separating them. Germline V gives CDR1 MDHEN, CDR2 SYDVKM. In the case of this clone: Its antigen is undetermined. At the DNA level, this CDR3 is encoded by other sequences in the same sample as well.

Overall study findings and caveats: Sampling covered blood only; tissue repertoires likely differ. Limitation of the genetic and exposure-history diversity represented came from the few donors.

TCRdb keeps only in-frame clones here, not all; method: immunoSEQ multiplex PCR. Found here are 800,000 or so clones, 90% to 98% of them singletons; the top ten hold under 0.3%. This chain joins TRBV28 and TRBJ2-7; the D is unclear. Sequences were obtained from naive CD8+ T cells sorted from blood. The receptor comes from a man younger than 45 in good health. The CDR3, as DNA: TGTGCCAGCAGTTTATTGAACTACGAGCAGTACTTC. This encodes CASSLLNYEQYF.